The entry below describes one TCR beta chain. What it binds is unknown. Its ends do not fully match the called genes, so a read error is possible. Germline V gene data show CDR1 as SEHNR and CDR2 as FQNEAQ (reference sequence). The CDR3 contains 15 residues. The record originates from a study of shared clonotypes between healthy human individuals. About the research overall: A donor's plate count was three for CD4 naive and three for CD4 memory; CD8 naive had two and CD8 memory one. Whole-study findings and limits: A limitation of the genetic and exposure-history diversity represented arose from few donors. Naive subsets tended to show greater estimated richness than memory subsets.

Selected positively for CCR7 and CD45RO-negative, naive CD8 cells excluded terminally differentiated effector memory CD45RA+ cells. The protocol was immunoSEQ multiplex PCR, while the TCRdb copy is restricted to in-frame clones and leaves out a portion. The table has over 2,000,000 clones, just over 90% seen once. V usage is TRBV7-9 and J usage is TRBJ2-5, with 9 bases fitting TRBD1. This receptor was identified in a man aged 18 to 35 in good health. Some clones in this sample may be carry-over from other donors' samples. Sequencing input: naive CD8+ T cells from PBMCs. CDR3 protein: CASSLDRGPQGTQYF. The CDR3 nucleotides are TGTGCCAGCAGCCTGGACAGGGGACCCCAAGGGACCCAGTACTTC. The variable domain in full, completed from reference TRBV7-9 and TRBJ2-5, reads DTGVSQNPRHKITKRGQNVTFRCDPISEHNRLYWYRQTLGQGPEFLTYFQNEAQLEKSRLLSDRFSAERPKGSFSTLEIQRTEQGDSAMYLCASSLDRGPQGTQYFGPGTRLLVL.